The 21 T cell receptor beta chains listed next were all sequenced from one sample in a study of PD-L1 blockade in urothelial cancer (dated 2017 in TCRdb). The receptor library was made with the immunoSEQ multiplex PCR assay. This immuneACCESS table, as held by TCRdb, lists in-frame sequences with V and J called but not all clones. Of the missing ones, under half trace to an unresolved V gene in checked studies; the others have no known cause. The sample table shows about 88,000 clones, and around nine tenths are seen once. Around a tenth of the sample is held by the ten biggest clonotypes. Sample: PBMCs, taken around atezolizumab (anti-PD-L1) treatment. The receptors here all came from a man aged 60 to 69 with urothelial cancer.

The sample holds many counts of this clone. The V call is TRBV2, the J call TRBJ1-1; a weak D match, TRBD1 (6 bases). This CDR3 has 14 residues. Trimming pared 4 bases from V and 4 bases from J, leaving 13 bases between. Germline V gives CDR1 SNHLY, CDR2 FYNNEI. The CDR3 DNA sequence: TGTGCCAGCAGTGCACTATCGACAGGCACTGAAGCTTTCTTT. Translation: CASSALSTGTEAFF.

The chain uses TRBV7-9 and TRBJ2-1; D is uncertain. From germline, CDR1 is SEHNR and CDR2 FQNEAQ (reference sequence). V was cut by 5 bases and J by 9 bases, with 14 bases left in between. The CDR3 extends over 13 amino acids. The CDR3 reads CASSPAGLPEQFF. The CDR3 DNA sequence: TGTGCCAGCAGCCCCGCCGGTTTGCCTGAGCAGTTCTTC.

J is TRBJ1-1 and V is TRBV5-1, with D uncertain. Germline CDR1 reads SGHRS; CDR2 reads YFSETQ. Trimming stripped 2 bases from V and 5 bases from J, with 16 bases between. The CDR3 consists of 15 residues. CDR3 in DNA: TGCGCCAGCAGCTTTGGTGGCGGGGAGAGGACTGAAGCTTTCTTT. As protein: CASSFGGGERTEAFF.

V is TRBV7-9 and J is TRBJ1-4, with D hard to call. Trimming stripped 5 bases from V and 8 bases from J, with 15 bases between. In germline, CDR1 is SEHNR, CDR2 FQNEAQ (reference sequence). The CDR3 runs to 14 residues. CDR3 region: CASSSGEGGEKLFF. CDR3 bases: TGTGCCAGCAGCAGTGGAGAGGGAGGGGAAAAACTGTTTTTT.

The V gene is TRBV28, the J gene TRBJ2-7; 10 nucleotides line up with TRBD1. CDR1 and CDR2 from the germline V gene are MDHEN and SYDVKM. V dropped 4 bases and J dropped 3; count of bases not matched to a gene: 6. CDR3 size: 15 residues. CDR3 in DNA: TGTGCCAGCAGTTCGACAGGGGGCGCAGACTACGAGCAGTACTTC. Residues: CASSSTGGADYEQYF. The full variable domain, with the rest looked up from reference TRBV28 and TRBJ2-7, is DVKVTQSSRYLVKRTGEKVFLECVQDMDHENMFWYRQDPGLGLRLIYFSYDVKMKEKGDIPEGYSVSREKKERFSLILESASTNQTSMYLCASSSTGGADYEQYFGPGTRLTVT.

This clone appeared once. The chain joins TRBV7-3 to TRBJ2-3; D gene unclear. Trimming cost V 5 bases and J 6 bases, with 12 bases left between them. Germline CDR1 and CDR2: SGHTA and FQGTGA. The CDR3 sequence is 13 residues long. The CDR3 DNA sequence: TGTGCCAGCAGCCCTAACCCATCCGATACGCAGTATTTT. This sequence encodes CASSPNPSDTQYF.

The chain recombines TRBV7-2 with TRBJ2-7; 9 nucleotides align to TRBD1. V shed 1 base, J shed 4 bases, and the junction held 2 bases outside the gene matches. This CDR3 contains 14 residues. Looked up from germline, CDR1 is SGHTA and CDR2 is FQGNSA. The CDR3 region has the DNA TGTGCCAGCAGCTTAGGACAGGGGGAATACGAGCAGTACTTC. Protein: CASSLGQGEYEQYF. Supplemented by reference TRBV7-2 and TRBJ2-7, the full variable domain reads GAGVSQSPSNKVTEKGKDVELRCDPISGHTALYWYRQSLGQGLEFLIYFQGNSAPDKSGLPSDRFSAERTGGSVSTLTIQRTQQEDSAVYLCASSLGQGEYEQYFGPGTRLTVT.

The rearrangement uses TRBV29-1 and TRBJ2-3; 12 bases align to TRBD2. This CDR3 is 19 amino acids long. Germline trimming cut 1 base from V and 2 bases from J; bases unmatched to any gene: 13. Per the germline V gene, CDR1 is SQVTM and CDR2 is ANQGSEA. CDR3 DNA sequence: TGCAGCGTTGAAGTTTTATGGTCTAGCGGGAGGGGGAACACAGATACGCAGTATTTT. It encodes CSVEVLWSSGRGNTDTQYF.

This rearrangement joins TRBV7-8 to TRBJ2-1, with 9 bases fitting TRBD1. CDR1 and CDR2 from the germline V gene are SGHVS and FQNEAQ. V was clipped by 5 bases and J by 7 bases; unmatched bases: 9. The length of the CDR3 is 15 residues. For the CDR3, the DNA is TGTGCCAGCAGCGCCGACAGGGGGGGTTGGAATGAGCAGTTCTTC. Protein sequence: CASSADRGGWNEQFF.

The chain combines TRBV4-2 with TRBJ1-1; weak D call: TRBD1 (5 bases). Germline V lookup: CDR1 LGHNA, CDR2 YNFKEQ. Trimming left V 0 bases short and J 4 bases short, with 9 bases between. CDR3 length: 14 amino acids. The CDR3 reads CASSQDAGGTEAFF. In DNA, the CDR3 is TGTGCCAGCAGCCAAGACGCGGGGGGCACTGAAGCTTTCTTT.

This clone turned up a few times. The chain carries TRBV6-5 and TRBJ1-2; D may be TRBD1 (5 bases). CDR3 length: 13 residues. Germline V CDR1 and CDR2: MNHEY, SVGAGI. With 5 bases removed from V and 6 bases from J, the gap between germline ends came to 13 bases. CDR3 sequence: CASSHGRGDGYTF. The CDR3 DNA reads TGTGCCAGCAGTCACGGCCGGGGGGATGGCTACACCTTC.

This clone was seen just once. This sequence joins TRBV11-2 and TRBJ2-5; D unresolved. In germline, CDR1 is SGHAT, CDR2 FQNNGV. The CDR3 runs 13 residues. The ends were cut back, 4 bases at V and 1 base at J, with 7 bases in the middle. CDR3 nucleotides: TGTGCCAGCAGCTCCTCCTCCCAAGAGACCCAGTACTTC. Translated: CASSSSSQETQYF.

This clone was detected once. CDR3 residues: CASSPPGGTNQPQHF. CDR3 DNA sequence: TGTGCCAGCAGCCCCCCAGGGGGCACAAATCAGCCCCAGCATTTT. J is TRBJ1-5 and V is TRBV6-6; 8 nucleotides match TRBD1. V shed 6 bases, J shed 4 bases, and the junction held 8 bases outside the gene matches. CDR1 MNHNY and CDR2 SVGAGI come from the germline V gene (reference sequence). This CDR3 contains 15 residues.

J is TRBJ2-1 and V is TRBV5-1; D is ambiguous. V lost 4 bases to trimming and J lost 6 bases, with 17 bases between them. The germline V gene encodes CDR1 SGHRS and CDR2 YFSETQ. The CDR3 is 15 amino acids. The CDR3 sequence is CASSPVGTVINEQFF. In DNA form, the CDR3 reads TGCGCCAGCAGCCCCGTCGGTACGGTTATCAATGAGCAGTTCTTC.

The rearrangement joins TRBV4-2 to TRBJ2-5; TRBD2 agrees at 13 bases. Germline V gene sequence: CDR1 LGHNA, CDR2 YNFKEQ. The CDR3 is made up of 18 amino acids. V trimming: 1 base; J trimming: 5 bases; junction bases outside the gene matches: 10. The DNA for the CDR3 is TGTGCCAGCAGCCAAGTTCAACTAGGACTAGCGGGAGTTGAGACCCAGTACTTC. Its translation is CASSQVQLGLAGVETQYF.

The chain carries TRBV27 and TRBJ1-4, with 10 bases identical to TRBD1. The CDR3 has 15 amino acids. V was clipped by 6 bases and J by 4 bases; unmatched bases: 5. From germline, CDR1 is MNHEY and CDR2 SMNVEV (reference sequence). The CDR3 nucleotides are TGTGCCAGCAGCGACAGGGGGCATGGTAATGAAAAACTGTTTTTT. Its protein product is CASSDRGHGNEKLFF. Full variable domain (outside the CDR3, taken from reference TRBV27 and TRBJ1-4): EAQVTQNPRYLITVTGKKLTVTCSQNMNHEYMSWYRQDPGLGLRQIYYSMNVEVTDKGDVPEGYKVSRKEKRNFPLILESPSPNQTSLYFCASSDRGHGNEKLFFGSGTQLSVL.

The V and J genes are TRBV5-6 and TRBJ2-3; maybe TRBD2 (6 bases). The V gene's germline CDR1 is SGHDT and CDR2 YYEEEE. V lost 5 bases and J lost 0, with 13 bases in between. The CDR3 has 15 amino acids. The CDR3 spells CASRDPGDSTDTQYF. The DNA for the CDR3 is TGTGCCAGCAGGGATCCGGGAGATAGCACAGATACGCAGTATTTT.

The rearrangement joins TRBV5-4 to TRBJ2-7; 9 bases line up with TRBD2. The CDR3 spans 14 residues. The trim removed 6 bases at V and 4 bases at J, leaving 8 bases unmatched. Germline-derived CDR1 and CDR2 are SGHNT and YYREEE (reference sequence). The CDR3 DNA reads TGTGCCAGCACAACAGCGGGGGGCTATTACGAGCAGTACTTC. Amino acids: CASTTAGGYYEQYF.

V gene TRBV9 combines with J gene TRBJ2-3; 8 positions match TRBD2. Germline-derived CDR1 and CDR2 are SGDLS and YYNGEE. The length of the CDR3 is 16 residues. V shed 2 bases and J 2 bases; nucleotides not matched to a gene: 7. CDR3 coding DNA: TGTGCCAGCAGCGTCGGTAGCGGGGCCAACACAGATACGCAGTATTTT. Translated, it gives CASSVGSGANTDTQYF.

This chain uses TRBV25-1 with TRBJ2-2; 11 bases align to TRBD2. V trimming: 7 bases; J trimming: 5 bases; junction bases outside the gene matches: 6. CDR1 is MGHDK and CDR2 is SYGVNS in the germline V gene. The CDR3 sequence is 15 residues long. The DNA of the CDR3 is TGTGCCAGCATAACTAGCGGGAGTTATACCGGGGAGCTGTTTTTT. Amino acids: CASITSGSYTGELFF.

CDR3 nucleotide sequence: TGTGCCAGCAGATTACAGGGGCCCACCGGGGAGCTGTTTTTT. This sequence encodes CASRLQGPTGELFF. This rearrangement joins TRBV6-6 to TRBJ2-2; 7 nucleotides line up with TRBD1. The junction had 5 bases not matched to a gene; V was cut back by 6 bases and J by 4 bases. Germline lookup yields CDR1 MNHNY and CDR2 SVGAGI (reference sequence). CDR3 size: 14 residues.